These 9 T cell receptor beta chains originate from one sample sequenced in a study of somatic mutations in cytotoxic T cells in rheumatoid arthritis. Profiled with immunoSEQ multiplex PCR; TCRdb holds only in-frame clones, not every one. This table has 15,000 to 20,000 clones, around 80% appearing once. The sequencing input was CD8+ T cells sorted from blood. All receptors derive from an adult with rheumatoid arthritis.

The genes are TRBV4-1 and TRBJ2-7; possible D gene TRBD2, 5 bases. The V gene lost 3 bases and the J gene lost 1 base, with 16 bases spanning the gap. The V gene's germline CDR1 is MGHRA and CDR2 YSYEKL. CDR3 length: 16 amino acids. In nucleotides, the CDR3 is TGCGCCAGCAGCCACCCCGGGGTCGCACTTTCCTACGAGCAGTACTTC. It translates to CASSHPGVALSYEQYF.

CDR3 sequence reads: CASSTTSGGSYEQYF. CDR3 DNA: TGTGCCAGCAGCACCACTAGCGGGGGAAGCTACGAGCAGTACTTC. The rearrangement uses TRBV13 and TRBJ2-7; 11 bases agree with TRBD2. V trimming: 5 bases; J trimming: 3 bases; junction bases outside the gene matches: 6. Germline-derived CDR1 and CDR2 are PRHDT and FYEKMQ (reference sequence). The CDR3 has 15 amino acids.

V gene TRBV13 combines with J gene TRBJ2-1; 7 nucleotides agree with TRBD2. Germline V gene data show CDR1 as PRHDT and CDR2 as FYEKMQ (reference sequence). The ends lost 0 bases at V and 3 bases at J; junction bases unmatched: 2. This CDR3 region has 15 residues. CDR3 amino acids: CASSLGGGGYNEQFF. The CDR3 DNA follows: TGTGCCAGCAGCTTAGGTGGCGGGGGCTACAATGAGCAGTTCTTC.

The V and J genes are TRBV7-6 and TRBJ2-5; the match to TRBD1 covers 9 bases. The CDR3 is 14 residues long. In germline, CDR1 is SGHVS, CDR2 FNYEAQ. Losses at the gene ends were 2 bases for V and 9 bases for J; bases not matched to a gene: 7. CDR3: CASSLLGGQGAQYF. The CDR3 nucleotides read TGTGCCAGCAGCTTACTGGGGGGACAGGGTGCCCAGTACTTC.

The gene calls are TRBV5-6 and TRBJ1-1; TRBD1 might be the D (5 bases). CDR3 length equals 13 residues. Per germline, CDR1 SGHDT and CDR2 YYEEEE. V lost 0 bases and J lost 10, with 13 bases in between. The CDR3 loop reads CASSLGGRRAAFF. The CDR3 DNA reads as TGTGCCAGCAGCTTGGGGGGTCGCAGGGCAGCTTTCTTT.

This chain uses TRBV2 with TRBJ2-3; 12 bases match TRBD2. Looked up from germline, CDR1 is SNHLY and CDR2 is FYNNEI. The junction had 12 bases not matched to a gene; V was cut back by 5 bases and J by 3 bases. The CDR3 runs to 18 residues. This chain's CDR3 is CASSRLAGGRGETDTQYF. Written as DNA, the CDR3 is TGTGCCAGCAGTCGTCTAGCGGGGGGGCGAGGGGAGACAGATACGCAGTATTTT.

The J gene is TRBJ2-5, the V gene TRBV7-6, with D tentatively TRBD1 (6 bases). Germline assignment: CDR1 SGHVS and CDR2 FNYEAQ. The CDR3 has 15 amino acids. Deletions cut 4 bases from V and 2 bases from J, with 14 bases between. The CDR3 reads CASSSGPGTQETQYF. The CDR3 DNA reads TGTGCCAGCAGCTCGGGACCAGGGACACAAGAGACCCAGTACTTC.

This clone showed up just a few times. The V call is TRBV25-1, the J call TRBJ1-4; 10 bases agree with TRBD1. Germline CDR1 and CDR2: MGHDK and SYGVNS. After removal of 8 bases from V and 4 bases from J, the junction contained 1 base not matched to a gene. The CDR3 sequence is 13 residues long. The CDR3 region is CASGTGDNEKLFF. The CDR3, as DNA: TGTGCCAGCGGGACAGGGGATAATGAAAAACTGTTTTTT.

This clone appeared a few times. This chain joins TRBV2 and TRBJ2-2, with a weak D call TRBD1 (7 bases). The CDR3 is 13 amino acids. V lost 11 bases and J 3 bases, leaving 13 bases between the germline ends. Germline assignment: CDR1 SNHLY and CDR2 FYNNEI. CDR3 DNA: TGTGCCGAATCAGGGGGGCACACCGGGGAGCTGTTTTTT. It codes for CAESGGHTGELFF.